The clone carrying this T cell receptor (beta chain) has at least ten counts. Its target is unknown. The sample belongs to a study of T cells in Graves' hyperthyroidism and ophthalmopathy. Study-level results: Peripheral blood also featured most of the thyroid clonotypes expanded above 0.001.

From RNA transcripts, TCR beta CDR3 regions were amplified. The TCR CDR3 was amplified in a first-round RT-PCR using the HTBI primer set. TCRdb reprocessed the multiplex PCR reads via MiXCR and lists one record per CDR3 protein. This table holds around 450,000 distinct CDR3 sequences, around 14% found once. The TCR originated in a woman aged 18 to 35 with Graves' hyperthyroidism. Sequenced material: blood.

CDR3 region: CASSSSYQDRAEYF. The CDR3 nucleotides read TGTGCCAGCAGCTCAAGCTACCAGGACAGGGCAGAGTACTTC. The rearrangement joins TRBV6-1 to TRBJ2-5; 8 positions agree with TRBD1. V shed 6 bases, J shed 12 bases, and the junction held 15 bases outside the gene matches. Germline CDR1 MNHNS, CDR2 SASEGT. The CDR3 runs to 14 residues.